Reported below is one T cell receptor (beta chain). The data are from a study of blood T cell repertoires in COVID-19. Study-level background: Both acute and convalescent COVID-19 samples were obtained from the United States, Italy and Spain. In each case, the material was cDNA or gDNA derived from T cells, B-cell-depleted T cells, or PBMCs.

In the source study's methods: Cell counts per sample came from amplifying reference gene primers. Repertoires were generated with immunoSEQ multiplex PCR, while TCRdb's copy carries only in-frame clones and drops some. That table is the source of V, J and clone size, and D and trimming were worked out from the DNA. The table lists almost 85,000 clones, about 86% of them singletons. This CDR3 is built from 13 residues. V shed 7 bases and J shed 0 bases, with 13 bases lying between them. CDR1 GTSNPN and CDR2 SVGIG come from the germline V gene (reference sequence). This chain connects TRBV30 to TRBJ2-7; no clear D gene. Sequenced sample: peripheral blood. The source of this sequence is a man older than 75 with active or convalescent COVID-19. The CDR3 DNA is TGTGCCTCGATCGGTCTGAACTCCTACGAGCAGTACTTC. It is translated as CASIGLNSYEQYF.